Included here is one T cell receptor (beta chain) sequence, with context. Some clones are missing from TCRdb's copy, which holds only in-frame ones; the method was immunoSEQ multiplex PCR. Of roughly 200,000 clones in the sample, about 85% were seen once. This record belongs to a study of blood T cell repertoires in COVID-19. This CDR3 has 15 amino acids. CDR1 SGHRS and CDR2 YFSETQ come from the germline V gene. V was clipped by 7 bases and J by 9 bases, with 23 bases between them. Specimen: PBMCs or T cells enriched from blood (not recorded which). The rearrangement uses TRBV5-1 and TRBJ1-5, with unresolved D. The TCR sequence derives from a man between 40 and 49 years old who had recovered from COVID-19. The CDR3 DNA reads TGCGCCAGCTCCCCACTAGGACCGGACCTGGGGCCCCAGCATTTT. Translated, it gives CASSPLGPDLGPQHF.